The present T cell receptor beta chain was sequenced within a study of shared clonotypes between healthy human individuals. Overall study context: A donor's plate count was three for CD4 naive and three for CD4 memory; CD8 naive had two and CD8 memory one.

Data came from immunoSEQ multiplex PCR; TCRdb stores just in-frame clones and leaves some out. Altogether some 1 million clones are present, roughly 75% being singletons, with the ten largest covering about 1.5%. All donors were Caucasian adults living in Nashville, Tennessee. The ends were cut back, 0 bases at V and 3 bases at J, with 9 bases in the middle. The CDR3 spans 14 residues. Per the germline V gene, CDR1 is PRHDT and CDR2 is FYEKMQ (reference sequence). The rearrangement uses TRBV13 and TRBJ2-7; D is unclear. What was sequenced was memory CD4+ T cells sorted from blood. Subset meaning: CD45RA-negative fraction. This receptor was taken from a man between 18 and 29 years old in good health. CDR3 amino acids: CASSLGKKSYEQYF. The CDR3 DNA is TGTGCCAGCAGCTTAGGAAAGAAAAGCTACGAGCAGTACTTC.